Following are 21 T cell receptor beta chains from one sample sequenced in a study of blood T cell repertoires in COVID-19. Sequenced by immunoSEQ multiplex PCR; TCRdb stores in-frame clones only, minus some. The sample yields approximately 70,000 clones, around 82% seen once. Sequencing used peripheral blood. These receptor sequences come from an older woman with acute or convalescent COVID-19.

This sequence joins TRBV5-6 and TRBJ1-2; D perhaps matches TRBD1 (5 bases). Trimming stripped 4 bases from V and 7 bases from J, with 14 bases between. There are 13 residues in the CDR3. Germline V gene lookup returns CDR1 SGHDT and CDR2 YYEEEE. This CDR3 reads CASSPAGRGGYTF. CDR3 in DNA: TGTGCCAGCAGCCCCGCCGGTAGGGGTGGCTACACCTTC.

The CDR3 DNA is TGTGCCAGCAGCCGCCCGGGCCAGCGGGGGGGATACAATGAGCAGTTCTTC. Protein sequence: CASSRPGQRGGYNEQFF. This chain connects TRBV5-4 to TRBJ2-1; 10 nucleotides agree with TRBD2. The CDR3 spans 17 residues. The germline V gene encodes CDR1 SGHNT and CDR2 YYREEE (reference sequence). Trimming removed 4 bases from V and 4 bases from J; junction bases left unmatched: 11.

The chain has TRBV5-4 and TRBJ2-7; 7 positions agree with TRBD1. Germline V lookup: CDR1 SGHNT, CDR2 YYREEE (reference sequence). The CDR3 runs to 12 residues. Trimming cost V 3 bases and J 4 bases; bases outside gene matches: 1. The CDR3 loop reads CASSSRGYEQYF. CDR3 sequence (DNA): TGTGCCAGCAGCTCCAGGGGGTACGAGCAGTACTTC.

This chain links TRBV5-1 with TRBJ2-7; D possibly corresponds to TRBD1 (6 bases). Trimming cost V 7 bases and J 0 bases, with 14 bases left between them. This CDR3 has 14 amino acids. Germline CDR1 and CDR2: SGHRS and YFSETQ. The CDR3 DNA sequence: TGCGCCAGCCGCCCCCGGGACAACTCCTACGAGCAGTACTTC. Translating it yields CASRPRDNSYEQYF.

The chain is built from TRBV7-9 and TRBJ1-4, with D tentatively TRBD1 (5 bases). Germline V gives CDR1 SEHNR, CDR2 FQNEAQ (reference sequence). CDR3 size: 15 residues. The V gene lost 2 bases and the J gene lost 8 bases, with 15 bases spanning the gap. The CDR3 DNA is TGTGCCAGCAGCTTAAGATGGGGGGGAAGCGAAAAACTGTTTTTT. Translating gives CASSLRWGGSEKLFF.

CDR3 in amino acids: CASSDQGGNQPQHF. CDR3 in DNA: TGTGCCAGCAGTGACCAGGGTGGCAATCAGCCCCAGCATTTT. The chain uses TRBV6-1 and TRBJ1-5; D might be TRBD1 (5 bases). V shed 3 bases and J shed 2 bases, with 8 bases lying between them. The CDR3 consists of 14 residues. Germline V CDR1 and CDR2: MNHNS, SASEGT.

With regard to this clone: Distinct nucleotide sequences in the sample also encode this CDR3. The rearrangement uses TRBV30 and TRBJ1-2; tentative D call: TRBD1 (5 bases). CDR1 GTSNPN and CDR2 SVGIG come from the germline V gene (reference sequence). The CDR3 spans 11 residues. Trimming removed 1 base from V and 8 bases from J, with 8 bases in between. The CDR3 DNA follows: TGTGCCTGGAGTGCCACAGGCGGCTACACCTTC. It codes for CAWSATGGYTF. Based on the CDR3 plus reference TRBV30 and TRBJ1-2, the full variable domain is SQTIHQWPATLVQPVGSPLSLECTVEGTSNPNLYWYRQAAGRGLQLLFYSVGIGQISSEVPQNLSASRPQDRQFILSSKKLLLSDSGFYLCAWSATGGYTFGSGTRLTVV.

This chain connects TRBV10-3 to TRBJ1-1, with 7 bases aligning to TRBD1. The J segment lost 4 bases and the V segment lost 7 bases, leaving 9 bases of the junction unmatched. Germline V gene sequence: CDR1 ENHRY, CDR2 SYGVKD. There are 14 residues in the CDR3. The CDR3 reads CAITEDRAGTEAFF. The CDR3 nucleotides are TGTGCCATCACTGAAGACAGGGCTGGCACTGAAGCTTTCTTT.

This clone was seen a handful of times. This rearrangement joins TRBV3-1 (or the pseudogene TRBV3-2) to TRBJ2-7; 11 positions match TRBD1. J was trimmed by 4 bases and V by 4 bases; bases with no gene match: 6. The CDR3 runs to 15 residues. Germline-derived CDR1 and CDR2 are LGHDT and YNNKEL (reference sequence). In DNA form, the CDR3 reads TGTGCCAGCAGCCTCGGACAGGGGGCTATGTACGAGCAGTACTTC. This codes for CASSLGQGAMYEQYF.

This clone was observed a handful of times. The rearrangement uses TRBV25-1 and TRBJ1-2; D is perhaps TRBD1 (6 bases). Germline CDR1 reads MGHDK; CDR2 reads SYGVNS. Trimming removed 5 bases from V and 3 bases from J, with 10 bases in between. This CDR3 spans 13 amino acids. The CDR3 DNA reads TGTGCCAGCAGTCGGACAGTCGACTATGGCTACACCTTC. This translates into CASSRTVDYGYTF.

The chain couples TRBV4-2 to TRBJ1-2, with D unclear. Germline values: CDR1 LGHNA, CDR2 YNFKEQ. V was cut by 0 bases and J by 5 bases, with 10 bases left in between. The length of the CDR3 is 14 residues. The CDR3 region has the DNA TGTGCCAGCAGCCAAGACAGGCTCGTTTATGGCTACACCTTC. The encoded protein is CASSQDRLVYGYTF.

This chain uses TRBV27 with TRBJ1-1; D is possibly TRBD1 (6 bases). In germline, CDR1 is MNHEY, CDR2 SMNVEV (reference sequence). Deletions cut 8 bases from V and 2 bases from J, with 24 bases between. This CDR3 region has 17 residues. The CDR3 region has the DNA TGTGCCAGCCGTTACCTTAGTGTAGGACAGCTTAACACTGAAGCTTTCTTT. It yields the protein CASRYLSVGQLNTEAFF.

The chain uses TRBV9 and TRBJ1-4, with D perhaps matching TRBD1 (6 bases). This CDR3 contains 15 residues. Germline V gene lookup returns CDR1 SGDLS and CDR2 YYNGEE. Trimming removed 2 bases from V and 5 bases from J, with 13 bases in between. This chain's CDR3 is CASSVQDSSNEKLFF. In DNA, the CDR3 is TGTGCCAGCAGCGTTCAGGACAGCTCAAATGAAAAACTGTTTTTT. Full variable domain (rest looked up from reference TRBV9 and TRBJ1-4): DSGVTQTPKHLITATGQRVTLRCSPRSGDLSVYWYQQSLDQGLQFLIQYYNGEERAKGNILERFSAQQFPDLHSELNLSSLELGDSALYFCASSVQDSSNEKLFFGSGTQLSVL.

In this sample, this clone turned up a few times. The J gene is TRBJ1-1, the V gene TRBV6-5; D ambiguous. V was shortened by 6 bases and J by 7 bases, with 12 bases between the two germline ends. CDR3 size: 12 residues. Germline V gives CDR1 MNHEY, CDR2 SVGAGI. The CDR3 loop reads CASRIGRGEAFF. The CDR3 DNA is TGTGCCAGCAGGATTGGGCGGGGTGAAGCTTTCTTT.

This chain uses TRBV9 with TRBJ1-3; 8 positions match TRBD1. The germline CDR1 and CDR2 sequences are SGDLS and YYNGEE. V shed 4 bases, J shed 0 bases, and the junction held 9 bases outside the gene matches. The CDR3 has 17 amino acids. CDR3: CASSSYRGMISGNTIYF. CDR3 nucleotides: TGTGCCAGCAGCTCTTACAGGGGGATGATCTCTGGAAACACCATATATTTT.

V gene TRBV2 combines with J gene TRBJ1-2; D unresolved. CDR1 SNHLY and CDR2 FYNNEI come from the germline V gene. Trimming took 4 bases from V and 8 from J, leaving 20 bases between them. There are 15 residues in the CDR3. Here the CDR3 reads CASSVAVMAVEGYTF. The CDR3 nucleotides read TGTGCCAGCAGTGTGGCAGTGATGGCGGTCGAAGGCTACACCTTC. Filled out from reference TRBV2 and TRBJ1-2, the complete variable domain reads EPEVTQTPSHQVTQMGQEVILRCVPISNHLYFYWYRQILGQKVEFLVSFYNNEISEKSEIFDDQFSVERPDGSNFTLKIRSTKLEDSAMYFCASSVAVMAVEGYTFGSGTRLTVV.

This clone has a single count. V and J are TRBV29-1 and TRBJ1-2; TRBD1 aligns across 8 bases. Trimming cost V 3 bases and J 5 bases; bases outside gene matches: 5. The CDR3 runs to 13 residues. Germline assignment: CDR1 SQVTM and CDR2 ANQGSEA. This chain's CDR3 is CSVEEDREYGYTF. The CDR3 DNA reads TGCAGCGTTGAGGAGGACAGGGAATATGGCTACACCTTC.

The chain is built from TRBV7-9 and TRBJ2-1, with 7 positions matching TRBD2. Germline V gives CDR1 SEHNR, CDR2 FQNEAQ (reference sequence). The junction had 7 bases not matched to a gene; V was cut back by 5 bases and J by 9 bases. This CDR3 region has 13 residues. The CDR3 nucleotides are TGTGCCAGCAGCCCAGCGCGGGAGAGTGAGCAGTTCTTC. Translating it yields CASSPARESEQFF. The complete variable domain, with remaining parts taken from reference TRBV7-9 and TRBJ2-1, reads DTGVSQNPRHKITKRGQNVTFRCDPISEHNRLYWYRQTLGQGPEFLTYFQNEAQLEKSRLLSDRFSAERPKGSFSTLEIQRTEQGDSAMYLCASSPARESEQFFGPGTRLTVL.

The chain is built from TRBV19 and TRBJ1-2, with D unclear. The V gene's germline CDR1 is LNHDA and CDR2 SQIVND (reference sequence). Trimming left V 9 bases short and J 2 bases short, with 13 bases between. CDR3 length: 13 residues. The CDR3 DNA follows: TGTGCCAGCCAGACCACCGGGAACTATGGCTACACCTTC. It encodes CASQTTGNYGYTF.

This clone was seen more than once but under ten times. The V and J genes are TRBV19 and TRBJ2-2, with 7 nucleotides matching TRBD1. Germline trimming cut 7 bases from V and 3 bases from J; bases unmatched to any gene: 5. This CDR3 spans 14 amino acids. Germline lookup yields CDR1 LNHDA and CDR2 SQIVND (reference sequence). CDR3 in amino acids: CASKGGADTGELFF. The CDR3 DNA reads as TGTGCCAGTAAAGGGGGCGCGGACACCGGGGAGCTGTTTTTT.

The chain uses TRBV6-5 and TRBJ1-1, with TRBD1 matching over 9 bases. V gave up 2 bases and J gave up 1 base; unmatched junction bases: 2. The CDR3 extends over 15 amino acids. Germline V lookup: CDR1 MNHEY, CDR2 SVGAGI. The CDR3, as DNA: TGTGCCAGCAGTTACGGGGGACAGGGGAACACTGAAGCTTTCTTT. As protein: CASSYGGQGNTEAFF.